These 3 T cell receptor beta chains share one sample of origin, sequenced in a study of cytomegalovirus exposure and HLA in healthy donors. The PCR contained 60 Vbeta and 13 Jbeta primers. Produced via immunoSEQ multiplex PCR; TCRdb's table is partial and in-frame only. The sample table includes some 150,000 clones. Sequenced material: PBMCs. The receptors here all came from a woman in her late teens or twenties in good health and CMV-seronegative.

This chain connects TRBV7-3 to TRBJ2-5; 7 bases map to TRBD2. CDR1 SGHTA and CDR2 FQGTGA come from the germline V gene. Trimming cost V 4 bases and J 3 bases; bases outside gene matches: 2. This CDR3 is built from 13 residues. CDR3 coding DNA: TGTGCCAGCAGCTCCCGGGGGGAAGAGACCCAGTACTTC. Translation gives CASSSRGEETQYF.

V usage is TRBV29-1 and J usage is TRBJ2-1; TRBD2 matches at 14 bases. Germline V gives CDR1 SQVTM, CDR2 ANQGSEA. The CDR3 extends over 15 amino acids. The ends lost 6 bases at V and 9 bases at J; junction bases unmatched: 10. CDR3 amino acids: CSVGTSGSIYGEQFF. For the CDR3, the DNA is TGCAGCGTGGGGACTAGCGGGAGTATATACGGTGAGCAGTTCTTC.

The chain employs TRBV5-1 and TRBJ2-1; a possible D gene is TRBD2 (6 bases). Trimming left V 0 bases short and J 4 bases short, with 14 bases between. The CDR3 has 16 amino acids. CDR1 is SGHRS and CDR2 is YFSETQ in the germline V gene. CDR3 nucleotide sequence: TGCGCCAGCAGCTTGGGGGTCTTGGCGGGATACAATGAGCAGTTCTTC. It yields the protein CASSLGVLAGYNEQFF.